This T cell receptor beta chain emerged from a study of OX40 agonist ivuxolimab in advanced cancers. About the study: People who had prior anti-PD-1, anti-PD-L1 or anti-CTLA-4 therapy could take part, and 40% had some.

This CDR3 has 14 residues. The V gene end was trimmed by 5 bases and the J gene end by 3 bases; junction bases not matched to a gene: 7. Germline V gives CDR1 SGHVS, CDR2 FQNEAQ. Overall study findings and caveats: Among the lowest peripheral clonal expansion occurred in 0.1-3.0 mg/kg partial responders. The expanded peripheral T cells' antigen specificity was not determined.

TCRdb's copy holds only in-frame clones and misses some; the assay was immunoSEQ multiplex PCR. This sample has about 100,000 clones, with approximately 90% found just once. To note about this clone: What it binds is not known.

The gene calls are TRBV7-8 and TRBJ2-7; 7 nucleotides line up with TRBD1. This sequence was found in an adult with an advanced solid tumor such as melanoma, head and neck, liver or kidney cancer. This specimen was CD4+ or CD8+ T cells sorted from blood, taken in a trial of the OX40 agonist ivuxolimab. This CDR3 reads CASSPKTGNYEQYF. The DNA of the CDR3 is TGTGCCAGCAGCCCCAAGACAGGGAACTACGAGCAGTACTTC.